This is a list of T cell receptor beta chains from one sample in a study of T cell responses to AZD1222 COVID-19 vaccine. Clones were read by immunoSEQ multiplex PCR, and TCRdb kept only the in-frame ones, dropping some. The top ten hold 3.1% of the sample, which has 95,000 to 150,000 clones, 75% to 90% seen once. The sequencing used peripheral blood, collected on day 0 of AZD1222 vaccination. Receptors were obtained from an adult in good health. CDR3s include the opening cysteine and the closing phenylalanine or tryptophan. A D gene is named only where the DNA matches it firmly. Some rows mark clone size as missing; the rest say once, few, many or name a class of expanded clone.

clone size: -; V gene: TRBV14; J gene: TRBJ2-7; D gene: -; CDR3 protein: CASSQGGYEQYF; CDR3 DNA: TGTGCCAGCAGCCAAGGGGGGTACGAGCAGTACTTC
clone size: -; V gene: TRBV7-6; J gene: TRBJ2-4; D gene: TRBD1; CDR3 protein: CASSPSQGAWNIQYF; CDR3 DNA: TGTGCCAGCAGCCCCAGTCAGGGGGCGTGGAACATTCAGTACTTC
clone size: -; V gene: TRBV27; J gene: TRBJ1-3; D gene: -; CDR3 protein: CASSLSRDSGNTIYF; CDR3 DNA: TGTGCCAGCAGTTTATCGAGGGACTCTGGAAACACCATATATTTT
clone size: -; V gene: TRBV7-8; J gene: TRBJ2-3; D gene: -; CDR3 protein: CASIPGSSDTQYF; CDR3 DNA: TGTGCCAGCATCCCAGGGAGTTCAGATACGCAGTATTTT
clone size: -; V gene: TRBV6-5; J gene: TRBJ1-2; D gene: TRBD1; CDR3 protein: CASSSGTVDNYGYTF; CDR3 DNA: TGTGCCAGCAGTTCCGGGACAGTTGATAACTATGGCTACACCTTC
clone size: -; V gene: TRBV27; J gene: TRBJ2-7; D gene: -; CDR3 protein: CASSWSAGSAYEQYF; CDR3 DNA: TGTGCCAGCAGTTGGTCGGCAGGGTCAGCCTACGAGCAGTACTTC
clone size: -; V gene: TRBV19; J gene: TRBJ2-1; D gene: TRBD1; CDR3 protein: CASVRTGWNEQFF; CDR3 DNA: TGTGCCAGCGTCAGGACAGGGTGGAATGAGCAGTTCTTC
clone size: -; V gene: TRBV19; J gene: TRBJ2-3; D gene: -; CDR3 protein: CASSSPYGGQSDTQYF; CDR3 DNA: TGTGCCAGTAGTTCCCCGTATGGGGGGCAATCAGATACGCAGTATTTT
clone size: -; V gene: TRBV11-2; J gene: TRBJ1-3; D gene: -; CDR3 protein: CASSLGRLLSGNTIYF; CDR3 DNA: TGTGCCAGCAGCTTAGGCAGGCTCCTCTCTGGAAACACCATATATTTT
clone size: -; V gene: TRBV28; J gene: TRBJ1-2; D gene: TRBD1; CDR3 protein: CASSRQGYGYTF; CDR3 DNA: TGTGCCAGCAGTAGACAGGGCTATGGCTACACCTTC
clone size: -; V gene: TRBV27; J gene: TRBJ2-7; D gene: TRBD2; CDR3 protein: CASSLWGGRGWDYEQYF; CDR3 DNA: TGTGCCAGCAGTTTATGGGGCGGGAGGGGCTGGGACTACGAGCAGTACTTC
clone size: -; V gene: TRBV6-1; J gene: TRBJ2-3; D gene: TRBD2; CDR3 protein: CASSEAPAGGPRDTQYF; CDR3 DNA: TGTGCCAGCAGTGAAGCTCCGGCGGGAGGGCCTCGGGATACGCAGTATTTT
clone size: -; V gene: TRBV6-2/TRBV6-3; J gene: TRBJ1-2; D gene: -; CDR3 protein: CASSYSGHGGDGYTF; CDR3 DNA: TGTGCCAGCAGTTACTCGGGACACGGGGGTGATGGCTACACCTTC
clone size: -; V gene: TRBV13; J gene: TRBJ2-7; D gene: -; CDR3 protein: CASSHTSYEQYF; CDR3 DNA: TGTGCCAGCAGCCACACTTCCTACGAGCAGTACTTC
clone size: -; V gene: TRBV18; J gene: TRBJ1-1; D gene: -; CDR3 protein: CASSPLGYMNTEAFF; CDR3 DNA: TGTGCCAGCTCACCTTTAGGGTACATGAACACTGAAGCTTTCTTT
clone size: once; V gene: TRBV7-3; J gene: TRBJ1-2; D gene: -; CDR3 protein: CASSWGQGIPTF; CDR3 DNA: -
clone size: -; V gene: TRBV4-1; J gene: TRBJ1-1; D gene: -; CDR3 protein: CASSQDLRGYTEAFF; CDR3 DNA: TGCGCCAGCAGCCAAGATTTAAGGGGGTACACTGAAGCTTTCTTT
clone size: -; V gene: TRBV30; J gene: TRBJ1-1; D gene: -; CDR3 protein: CAWSLGAEAFF; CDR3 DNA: TGTGCCTGGAGTCTCGGGGCTGAAGCTTTCTTT
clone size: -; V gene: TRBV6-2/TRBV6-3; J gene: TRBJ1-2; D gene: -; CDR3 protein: CASNPTGSYGYTF; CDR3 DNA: TGTGCCAGCAACCCAACAGGGAGCTATGGCTACACCTTC
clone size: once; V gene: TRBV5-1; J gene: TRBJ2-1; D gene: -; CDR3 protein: CASRAGNEQFF; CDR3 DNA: TGCGCCAGCAGGGCGGGCAATGAGCAGTTCTTC
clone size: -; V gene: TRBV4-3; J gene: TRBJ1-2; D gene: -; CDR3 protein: CASSQDFGGIFYGYTF; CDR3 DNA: TGCGCCAGCAGCCAAGATTTCGGGGGGATCTTCTATGGCTACACCTTC
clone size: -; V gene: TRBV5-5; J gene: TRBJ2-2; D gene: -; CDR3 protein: CASSLRRVGTGELFF; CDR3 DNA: TGTGCCAGCAGCTTACGGCGAGTCGGGACCGGGGAGCTGTTTTTT
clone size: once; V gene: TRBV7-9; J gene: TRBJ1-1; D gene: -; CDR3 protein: CASSFFAGGWPNTEAFF; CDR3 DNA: TGTGCCAGCAGCTTTTTTGCGGGCGGGTGGCCGAACACTGAAGCTTTCTTT
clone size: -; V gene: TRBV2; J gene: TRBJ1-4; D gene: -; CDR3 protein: CASRDVEGEKLFF; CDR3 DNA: TGTGCCAGCAGGGACGTCGAGGGTGAAAAACTGTTTTTT
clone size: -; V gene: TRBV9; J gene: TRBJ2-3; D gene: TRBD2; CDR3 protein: CASSVSGGTDTQYF; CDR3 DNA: TGTGCCAGCAGCGTTAGCGGGGGAACAGATACGCAGTATTTT
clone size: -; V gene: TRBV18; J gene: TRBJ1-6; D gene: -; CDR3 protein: CASSANSRLGAVALHF; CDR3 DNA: TGTGCCAGCTCAGCGAACTCCAGGTTGGGGGCAGTGGCCCTCCACTTT
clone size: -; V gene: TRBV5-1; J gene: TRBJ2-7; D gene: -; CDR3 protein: CASSHGDSYEQYF; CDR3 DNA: TGCGCCAGCAGCCACGGAGACTCCTACGAGCAGTACTTC
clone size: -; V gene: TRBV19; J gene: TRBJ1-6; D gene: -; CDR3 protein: CASSTGSVGSPLHF; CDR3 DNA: TGTGCCAGTAGTACAGGATCCGTGGGGTCACCCCTCCACTTT
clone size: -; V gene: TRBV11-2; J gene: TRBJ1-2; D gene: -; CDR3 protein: CASSLDGSGYTF; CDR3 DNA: TGTGCCAGCAGCTTAGATGGAAGCGGCTACACCTTC
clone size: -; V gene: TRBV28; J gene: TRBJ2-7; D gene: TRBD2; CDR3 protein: CASSLGLGIERESSYEQYF; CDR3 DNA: TGTGCCAGCAGTTTAGGACTTGGCATCGAGCGGGAAAGCTCCTACGAGCAGTACTTC
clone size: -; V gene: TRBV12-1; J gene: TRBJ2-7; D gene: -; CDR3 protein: CASSFGPYAYEQYF; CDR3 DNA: TGTGCCAGCAGCTTTGGTCCGTACGCCTACGAGCAGTACTTC
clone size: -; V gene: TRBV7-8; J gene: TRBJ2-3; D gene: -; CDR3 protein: CASSFPSGLITDTQYF; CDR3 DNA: TGTGCCAGCAGCTTTCCGTCGGGACTGATCACAGATACGCAGTATTTT
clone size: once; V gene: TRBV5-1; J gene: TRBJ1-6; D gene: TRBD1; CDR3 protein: CASSFGDRDYNSPLHF; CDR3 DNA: TGCGCCAGCAGCTTTGGGGACAGGGACTATAATTCACCCCTCCACTTT
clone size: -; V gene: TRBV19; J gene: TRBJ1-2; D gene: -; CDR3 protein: CASSPSGRNYGYTF; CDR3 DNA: TGTGCCAGTAGTCCATCGGGCAGAAACTATGGCTACACCTTC
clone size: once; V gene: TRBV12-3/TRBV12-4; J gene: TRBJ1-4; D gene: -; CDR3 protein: CASSPALNEKLFF; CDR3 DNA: TGTGCCAGCAGCCCAGCCTTAAATGAAAAACTGTTTTTT
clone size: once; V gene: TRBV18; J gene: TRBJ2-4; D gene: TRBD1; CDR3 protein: CASSPRVTGGTKNIQYF; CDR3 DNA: TGTGCCAGCTCACCGAGGGTCACAGGGGGTACCAAAAACATTCAGTACTTC
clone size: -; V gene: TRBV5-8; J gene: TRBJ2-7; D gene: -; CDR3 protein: CASSLTRAVVHEQYF; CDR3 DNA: TGTGCCAGCAGCTTAACAAGGGCTGTGGTGCACGAGCAGTACTTC
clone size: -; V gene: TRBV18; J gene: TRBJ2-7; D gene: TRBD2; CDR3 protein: CASSPLAGGRTGSSEQYF; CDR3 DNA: TGTGCCAGCTCACCTCTAGCGGGCGGCCGGACGGGAAGCTCCGAGCAGTACTTC
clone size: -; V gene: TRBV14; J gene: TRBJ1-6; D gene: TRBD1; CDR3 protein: CASSPRDRARSPLHF; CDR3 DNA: TGTGCCAGCAGCCCCCGGGACAGGGCCCGGTCACCCCTCCACTTT
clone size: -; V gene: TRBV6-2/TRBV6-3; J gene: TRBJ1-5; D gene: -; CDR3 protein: CASSYGGQGGQPQHF; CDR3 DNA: TGTGCCAGCAGTTACGGCGGGCAAGGCGGGCAGCCCCAGCATTTT
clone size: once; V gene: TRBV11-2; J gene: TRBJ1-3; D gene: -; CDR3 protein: CASSLAGGRGAGNTIYF; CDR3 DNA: TGTGCCAGCAGCTTAGCCGGGGGCAGGGGAGCAGGAAACACCATATATTTT
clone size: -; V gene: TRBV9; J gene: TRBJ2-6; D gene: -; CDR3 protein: CASSVVGSGANVLTF; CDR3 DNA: TGTGCCAGCAGCGTAGTCGGCTCTGGGGCCAACGTCCTGACTTTC
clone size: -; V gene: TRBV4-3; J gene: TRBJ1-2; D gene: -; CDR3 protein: CASSQGTETNYGYTF; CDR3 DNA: TGCGCCAGCAGCCAAGGGACAGAAACTAACTATGGCTACACCTTC
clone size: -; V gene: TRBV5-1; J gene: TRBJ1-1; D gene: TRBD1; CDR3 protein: CASSFRRTGGTEAFF; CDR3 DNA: TGCGCCAGCAGCTTTCGGAGGACAGGGGGAACTGAAGCTTTCTTT
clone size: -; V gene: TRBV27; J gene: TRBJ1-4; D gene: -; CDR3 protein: CASSSLNNEKLFF; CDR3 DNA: TGTGCCAGCAGTTCATTGAATAATGAAAAACTGTTTTTT
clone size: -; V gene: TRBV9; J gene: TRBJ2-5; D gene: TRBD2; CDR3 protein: CASSSPLAGGPAGAQYF; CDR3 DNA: TGTGCCAGCAGCTCACCCCTAGCGGGGGGGCCTGCAGGGGCCCAGTACTTC
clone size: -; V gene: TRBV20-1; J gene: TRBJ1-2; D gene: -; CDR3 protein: CSALGQLRGTF; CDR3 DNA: TGCAGTGCGCTCGGACAGCTCCGGGGCACCTTC
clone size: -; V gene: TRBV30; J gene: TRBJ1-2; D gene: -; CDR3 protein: CAWNSRVRANYGYTF; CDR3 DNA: TGTGCCTGGAATTCAAGGGTCCGGGCGAACTATGGCTACACCTTC